These 32 T cell receptor beta chains originate from one sample sequenced in a study of cytotoxic CD8 clonotypes in ibrutinib-treated CLL. TCRdb keeps only in-frame clones here, not all; method: immunoSEQ multiplex PCR. The sample includes approximately 42,000 clones, over 60% of them seen just once. The input for sequencing was PBMCs, taken after 12 months of ibrutinib treatment. The receptors were gathered from a human donor with chronic lymphocytic leukemia.

This chain connects TRBV7-2 to TRBJ2-3; 11 nucleotides line up with TRBD2. From germline, CDR1 is SGHTA and CDR2 FQGNSA. There are 16 residues in the CDR3. V dropped 5 bases and J dropped 2; count of bases not matched to a gene: 6. The CDR3 reads CASSARLAGLTDTQYF. As DNA, the CDR3 is TGTGCCAGCAGCGCTAGACTAGCGGGACTCACAGATACGCAGTATTTT.

The chain uses TRBV7-8 and TRBJ1-5; no reliable D call. V lost 3 bases and J 11 bases, leaving 14 bases between the germline ends. Germline CDR1 is SGHVS and CDR2 is FQNEAQ. The CDR3 runs to 13 residues. CDR3 bases: TGTGCCAGCAGCTTTGGGATGCGGGAGTCCCAGCATTTT. Its translation is CASSFGMRESQHF.

This chain connects TRBV7-9 to TRBJ2-1; a weak D match, TRBD1 (5 bases). This CDR3 comprises 16 residues. Germline CDR1 SEHNR, CDR2 FQNEAQ (reference sequence). Trimming removed 6 bases at V and 0 bases at J, with 15 bases between. The CDR3 DNA reads as TGTGCCAGCAGATCTGACAGTCAGTACTCCTACAATGAGCAGTTCTTC. Translating gives CASRSDSQYSYNEQFF.

This chain uses TRBV5-4 with TRBJ2-7; 10 nucleotides align to TRBD1. CDR1 is SGHNT and CDR2 is YYREEE in the germline V gene (reference sequence). V lost 4 bases and J lost 4; bases outside the gene matches: 8. This CDR3 is 15 amino acids long. The CDR3, as DNA: TGTGCCAGCAGCGGTATAGGGACAGGGGATTACGAGCAGTACTTC. Its protein is CASSGIGTGDYEQYF.

This chain links TRBV6-1 with TRBJ2-4; TRBD1 might be the D (6 bases). Between the trimmed V and J ends, which lost 5 bases and 7 bases, there was a span of 15 bases. The CDR3 is 14 residues long. CDR1 is MNHNS and CDR2 is SASEGT in the germline V gene. This CDR3 reads CASSPRQVGNIQYF. The CDR3 DNA sequence: TGTGCCAGCAGTCCACGACAGGTGGGGAACATTCAGTACTTC.

J is TRBJ2-7 and V is TRBV19; 7 bases align to TRBD1. The CDR3 spans 18 residues. Looked up from germline, CDR1 is LNHDA and CDR2 is SQIVND (reference sequence). The junction had 17 bases not matched to a gene; V was cut back by 6 bases and J by 0 bases. The CDR3: CASSARGVGGSGSYEQYF. For the CDR3, the DNA is TGTGCCAGTAGCGCGAGGGGAGTAGGGGGCTCGGGCTCCTACGAGCAGTACTTC. The full variable domain, in which reference TRBV19 and TRBJ2-7 provide the parts outside the CDR3, is DGGITQSPKYLFRKEGQNVTLSCEQNLNHDAMYWYRQDPGQGLRLIYYSQIVNDFQKGDIAEGYSVSREKKESFPLTVTSAQKNPTAFYLCASSARGVGGSGSYEQYFGPGTRLTVT.

The chain has TRBV27 and TRBJ2-1, with TRBD2 matching over 8 bases. The length of the CDR3 is 15 residues. CDR1 MNHEY and CDR2 SMNVEV come from the germline V gene (reference sequence). The ends lost 3 bases at V and 4 bases at J; junction bases unmatched: 5. The CDR3 protein is CASSLAGTSYNEQFF. CDR3 sequence (DNA): TGTGCCAGCAGTTTGGCCGGGACTAGTTACAATGAGCAGTTCTTC.

The V call is TRBV7-6, the J call TRBJ2-7; D call uncertain. CDR1 and CDR2 from the germline V gene are SGHVS and FNYEAQ. The CDR3 contains 13 residues. The germline V and J ends were trimmed by 0 bases and 2 bases, with 5 bases remaining between them. The CDR3, as DNA: TGTGCCAGCAGCTTAGCTGCCGCCTACGAGCAGTACTTC. Translating it yields CASSLAAAYEQYF.

This chain links TRBV5-4 with TRBJ2-7; D is possibly TRBD1 (5 bases). The CDR3 runs 13 residues. Germline CDR1 is SGHNT and CDR2 is YYREEE (reference sequence). Trimming stripped 0 bases from V and 3 bases from J, with 7 bases between. The CDR3 bases are TGTGCCAGCAGCTTGGTCGACAGCTACGAGCAGTACTTC. Its translation: CASSLVDSYEQYF.

J is TRBJ2-2 and V is TRBV6-4, with 9 nucleotides matching TRBD2. This CDR3 has 15 amino acids. The J segment lost 4 bases and the V segment lost 6 bases, leaving 6 bases of the junction unmatched. Germline V gives CDR1 MRHNA, CDR2 SNTAGT. The CDR3 protein is CASSYSGSGTGELFF. CDR3 sequence (DNA): TGTGCCAGCAGCTATAGCGGGAGTGGCACCGGGGAGCTGTTTTTT.

In this sample, this clone turned up a few times. V gene TRBV7-2 combines with J gene TRBJ1-5, with D possibly being TRBD1 (5 bases). The CDR3 sequence is 15 residues long. Germline values: CDR1 SGHTA, CDR2 FQGNSA. V gave up 1 base and J gave up 4 bases, with 11 bases separating them. The CDR3 protein is CASSLEGTENQPQHF. As DNA, the CDR3 is TGTGCCAGCAGCTTAGAAGGGACGGAGAATCAGCCCCAGCATTTT.

V gene TRBV6-5 combines with J gene TRBJ2-7; D is uncertain. The V gene's germline CDR1 is MNHEY and CDR2 SVGAGI. The germline V and J ends were trimmed by 7 bases and 3 bases, with 7 bases remaining between them. The CDR3 contains 11 residues. CDR3: CASKWSYEQYF. The CDR3 coding sequence is TGTGCCAGCAAGTGGAGCTACGAGCAGTACTTC.

This clone was counted only a few times. The rearrangement links TRBV6-1 to TRBJ2-1; 9 bases are a match to TRBD2. CDR3 length equals 15 residues. The J segment lost 4 bases and the V segment lost 4 bases, leaving 5 bases of the junction unmatched. Germline V CDR1 and CDR2: MNHNS, SASEGT. The chain's CDR3 is CASSGMGLAYNEQFF. The CDR3 coding sequence is TGTGCCAGCAGTGGAATGGGACTAGCATACAATGAGCAGTTCTTC.

The J gene is TRBJ2-3, the V gene TRBV7-9, with TRBD2 matching 11 bases. After removal of 8 bases from V and 9 bases from J, the junction contained 7 bases not matched to a gene. The length of the CDR3 is 13 residues. Germline V gene sequence: CDR1 SEHNR, CDR2 FQNEAQ (reference sequence). The CDR3 DNA reads TGTGCCAGCGCCCAGCTAGCGGGAGGCACGCAGTATTTT. Translating it yields CASAQLAGGTQYF.

The J gene is TRBJ2-1, the V gene TRBV6-4; 9 nucleotides match TRBD2. The CDR3 totals 16 residues. The ends lost 3 bases at V and 3 bases at J; junction bases unmatched: 6. CDR1 and CDR2 from the germline V gene are MRHNA and SNTAGT. The CDR3 spells CASSEQGGRGYNEQFF. DNA for the CDR3: TGTGCCAGCAGTGAACAGGGCGGGAGGGGCTACAATGAGCAGTTCTTC.

This clone is classed as medium-sized. V is TRBV10-3 and J is TRBJ2-7; D might be TRBD1 or TRBD2, each matching 5 bases. Germline values: CDR1 ENHRY, CDR2 SYGVKD. The CDR3 has 16 amino acids. V was cut by 0 bases and J by 1 base, with 13 bases left in between. CDR3 in DNA: TGTGCCATCAGTGAGTCTACTGGGGGAGCGTCCTACGAGCAGTACTTC. Translation: CAISESTGGASYEQYF.

There are a few counts of this clone. The V call is TRBV25-1, the J call TRBJ2-2; maybe TRBD1 (5 bases). This CDR3 contains 13 residues. V lost 4 bases to trimming and J lost 6 bases, with 9 bases between them. Germline V gene lookup returns CDR1 MGHDK and CDR2 SYGVNS. As DNA, the CDR3 is TGTGCCAGCAGTGCCCCCAGGGCCGGGGAGCTGTTTTTT. It is translated as CASSAPRAGELFF.

This sequence joins TRBV27 and TRBJ2-7; 7 nucleotides line up with TRBD2. The V gene's germline CDR1 is MNHEY and CDR2 SMNVEV (reference sequence). The CDR3 is 17 residues long. V was clipped by 6 bases and J by 4 bases; unmatched bases: 18. The CDR3 sequence: CASRFGGSGDRVYEQYF. The CDR3 DNA reads as TGTGCCAGCAGATTCGGGGGGTCGGGAGATAGAGTATACGAGCAGTACTTC.

The chain uses TRBV30 and TRBJ1-6; 8 bases align to TRBD1. The CDR3 runs to 13 residues. Germline loops: CDR1 GTSNPN, CDR2 SVGIG (reference sequence). V shed 4 bases, J shed 5 bases, and the junction held 1 base outside the gene matches. CDR3 loop: CAWTTGDNSPLHF. The CDR3 bases are TGTGCCTGGACGACAGGGGATAATTCACCCCTCCACTTT.

This clone was counted between two and nine times. The CDR3 nucleotides read TGTGCCAGCAGCGTGTCTAGCTGGAATGAGCAGTTCTTC. It translates to CASSVSSWNEQFF. This chain links TRBV9 with TRBJ2-1, with D possibly being TRBD2 (5 bases). Trimming took off 2 bases at V and 7 bases at J, with 10 bases between the two ends. Per germline, CDR1 SGDLS and CDR2 YYNGEE. The CDR3 length is 13 residues.

The chain is built from TRBV5-1 and TRBJ2-2, with 10 positions matching TRBD1. The CDR3 has 15 residues. Germline CDR1 and CDR2: SGHRS and YFSETQ. The junction had 6 bases not matched to a gene; V was cut back by 4 bases and J by 6 bases. The CDR3 sequence: CASSKDRGRAGELFF. CDR3 sequence (DNA): TGCGCCAGCAGCAAAGACAGGGGGCGTGCCGGGGAGCTGTTTTTT. Together with reference TRBV5-1 and TRBJ2-2, the CDR3 gives the full variable domain: KAGVTQTPRYLIKTRGQQVTLSCSPISGHRSVSWYQQTPGQGLQFLFEYFSETQRNKGNFPGRFSGRQFSNSRSEMNVSTLELGDSALYLCASSKDRGRAGELFFGEGSRLTVL.

The chain links TRBV7-9 to TRBJ1-2; D unclear. CDR1 is SEHNR, CDR2 FQNEAQ, per germline (reference sequence). Trimming cost V 5 bases and J 2 bases, with 15 bases left between them. There are 15 residues in the CDR3. CDR3 sequence: CASSPHSGTNYGYTF. In DNA form, the CDR3 reads TGTGCCAGCAGCCCCCACTCAGGTACCAACTATGGCTACACCTTC.

This clone has more than one count but fewer than ten. The rearrangement links TRBV19 to TRBJ1-5, with D possibly being TRBD1 (5 bases). The CDR3 contains 15 residues. Germline V gene lookup returns CDR1 LNHDA and CDR2 SQIVND (reference sequence). V was pared by 5 bases and J by 2 bases, with 13 bases between. The CDR3 loop reads CASSGRGLGNQPQHF. The DNA for the CDR3 is TGTGCCAGTAGTGGAAGGGGTCTGGGCAATCAGCCCCAGCATTTT.

The chain combines TRBV2 with TRBJ2-7; a weak D match, TRBD2 (6 bases). The CDR3 has 13 amino acids. Trimming pared 7 bases from V and 5 bases from J, leaving 15 bases between. Germline V gene lookup returns CDR1 SNHLY and CDR2 FYNNEI. Here the CDR3 reads CASTRDLLDEQYF. CDR3 bases: TGTGCCAGCACGCGGGATCTTCTCGACGAGCAGTACTTC.

CDR3 sequence reads: CAISGTGDEKLFF. In DNA, the CDR3 is TGTGCCATCAGCGGGACAGGGGATGAAAAACTGTTTTTT. The chain uses TRBV10-3 and TRBJ1-4; 10 nucleotides match TRBD1. The germline gives CDR1 ENHRY, CDR2 SYGVKD. V gave up 6 bases and J gave up 6 bases; unmatched junction bases: 1. The CDR3 is 13 residues long.

The V call is TRBV28, the J call TRBJ2-3; D possibly corresponds to TRBD2 (6 bases). Germline V CDR1 and CDR2: MDHEN, SYDVKM. The CDR3 length is 16 residues. Trimming shortened V by 2 bases and J by 0 bases, and 12 bases separated the two germline ends. CDR3 region: CASSLAGLPSTDTQYF. In nucleotides, the CDR3 is TGTGCCAGCAGTTTAGCGGGATTACCTAGCACAGATACGCAGTATTTT.

The chain combines TRBV11-2 with TRBJ1-1; D uncertain. The V and J ends lost 0 bases and 7 bases respectively, with 12 bases between them. The CDR3 spans 14 residues. In germline, CDR1 is SGHAT, CDR2 FQNNGV. The CDR3 DNA is TGTGCCAGCAGCTTAGATGAGGCAGTAAATGAAGCTTTCTTT. Protein: CASSLDEAVNEAFF.

This clone was counted a few times. This chain joins TRBV18 and TRBJ1-1; D is perhaps TRBD1 (5 bases). This CDR3 comprises 13 residues. The germline V and J ends were trimmed by 3 bases and 1 base, with 6 bases remaining between them. From germline, CDR1 is KGHSH and CDR2 LQKENI. This CDR3 is CASSPQGNTEAFF. Here the CDR3 DNA reads TGTGCCAGCTCACCTCAGGGGAACACTGAAGCTTTCTTT.

In its sample, this clone was seen a few times. The CDR3 region is CASRRRGGNEQFF. The CDR3 DNA follows: TGTGCCAGCAGGAGAAGAGGAGGCAATGAGCAGTTCTTC. The V call is TRBV27, the J call TRBJ2-1; D might be TRBD2 (5 bases). Germline V gives CDR1 MNHEY, CDR2 SMNVEV (reference sequence). The CDR3 loop spans 13 amino acids. V dropped 6 bases and J dropped 6 bases, with 12 bases sitting between them.

This sequence joins TRBV7-2 and TRBJ2-5; the match to TRBD1 covers 7 bases. Germline loops: CDR1 SGHTA, CDR2 FQGNSA. The CDR3 sequence is 14 residues long. V dropped 2 bases and J dropped 7; count of bases not matched to a gene: 7. This chain's CDR3 is CASSLSGTDGTQYF. The CDR3 DNA sequence: TGTGCCAGCAGCTTATCCGGGACAGACGGGACCCAGTACTTC.

The chain is built from TRBV30 and TRBJ2-1; D not resolved. The V and J ends lost 0 bases and 4 bases respectively, with 7 bases between them. CDR1 and CDR2 (germline): GTSNPN, SVGIG (reference sequence). This CDR3 has 13 amino acids. CDR3 amino acids: CAWSVRQYNEQFF. The CDR3 DNA sequence: TGTGCCTGGAGTGTACGGCAGTACAATGAGCAGTTCTTC.

Only one count was recorded for this clone. The chain recombines TRBV5-4 with TRBJ2-1; 9 bases match TRBD2. After removal of 0 bases from V and 10 bases from J, the junction contained 11 bases not matched to a gene. The CDR3 has 16 residues. Germline lookup yields CDR1 SGHNT and CDR2 YYREEE (reference sequence). The CDR3: CASSLARSGLAGEQFF. DNA for the CDR3: TGTGCCAGCAGCTTGGCCCGGTCCGGCCTAGCGGGAGAGCAGTTCTTC. The variable domain in full, completed from reference TRBV5-4 and TRBJ2-1, reads ETGVTQSPTHLIKTRGQQVTLRCSSQSGHNTVSWYQQALGQGPQFIFQYYREEENGRGNFPPRFSGLQFPNYSSELNVNALELDDSALYLCASSLARSGLAGEQFFGPGTRLTVL.